Presented here are 21 T cell receptor beta chains from one specimen sequenced in a study of T cell repertoires in cytomegalovirus infection. For these receptors, no antigen is known. TCRdb re-called the reads with MiXCR, one entry per CDR3 protein. Here the sample spans 450,000 to 600,000 distinct CDR3 sequences, 33% being singletons. The sample here was cultured PBMCs, taken from culture after CMV antigen stimulation. The receptors come from a human donor in good health (CMV status not recorded). Some clones in this sample may be carry-over from other donors' samples.

The rearrangement uses TRBV7-6 and TRBJ2-1; perhaps TRBD2 as D (5 bases). V was cut by 11 bases and J by 12 bases, with 17 bases left in between. The CDR3 is 11 amino acids. Germline lookup yields CDR1 SGHVS and CDR2 FNYEAQ. The CDR3 loop reads CAPVLSRGQFF. The CDR3 DNA sequence: TGTGCCCCAGTCCTGAGCCGGGGGCAGTTCTTC.

The CDR3 loop is CASSSTGGAYNEQFF. CDR3 in DNA: TGTGCCAGCAGTTCCACAGGGGGTGCCTACAATGAGCAGTTCTTC. V gene TRBV6-2 or TRBV6-3 combines with J gene TRBJ2-1; 8 nucleotides match TRBD1. The trim removed 4 bases at V and 2 bases at J, leaving 4 bases unmatched. The CDR3 spans 15 residues. Germline CDR1 reads MNHEY; CDR2 reads SVGEGT.

This clonotype was recorded only once. The J gene is TRBJ2-3, the V gene TRBV5-1, with a weak D call TRBD2 (6 bases). Between the trimmed V and J ends, which lost 4 bases and 0 bases, there was a span of 15 bases. Germline assignment: CDR1 SGHRS and CDR2 YFSETQ. This CDR3 has 16 residues. CDR3 coding DNA: TGCGCCAGCAGCGAAATGGGACTTCCTAGCACAGATACGCAGTATTTT. Encoded protein: CASSEMGLPSTDTQYF.

This clonotype was counted a few times. The chain uses TRBV7-8 and TRBJ1-6; no clear D. V lost 0 bases to trimming and J lost 4 bases, with 7 bases between them. The CDR3 sequence is 15 residues long. Germline V gene data show CDR1 as SGHVS and CDR2 as FQNEAQ. The CDR3 sequence is CASSLAGGYNSPLHF. CDR3 nucleotides: TGTGCCAGCAGCTTAGCGGGAGGGTATAATTCACCCCTCCACTTT.

This clonotype appeared a few times. The V call is TRBV12-3 or TRBV12-4, the J call TRBJ1-2, with 8 bases lining up with TRBD1. The CDR3 has 14 residues. V lost 5 bases, J lost 11 bases, and 13 bases stayed unmatched. The CDR3: CASSPAWTGISYTF. The CDR3 DNA reads as TGTGCCAGCAGTCCGGCCTGGACAGGGATTTCATACACCTTC.

This chain uses TRBV7-6 with TRBJ2-5, with 8 bases aligning to TRBD1. J lost 5 bases, V lost 2 bases, and 13 bases had no gene match. Per germline, CDR1 SGHVS and CDR2 FNYEAQ. The CDR3 covers 17 residues. The CDR3 loop reads CASSLRSGQGTGETQYF. As DNA, the CDR3 is TGTGCCAGCAGCTTACGCAGCGGACAGGGTACAGGCGAGACCCAGTACTTC.

As regards this clonotype: A single base separates this from a much larger clone, so it may be a read error. The chain joins TRBV7-7 to TRBJ2-1; possibly TRBD1 for D (5 bases). The CDR3 contains 15 residues. Germline V gene sequence: CDR1 SSHAT, CDR2 FNYEAQ (reference sequence). The CDR3 loop is CASSVGVGRMDEQFF. In DNA, the CDR3 is TGTGCTAGCAGCGTAGGGGTCGGGCGGATGGATGAGCAGTTCTTC.

This clonotype was detected a few times. A much larger clone differs from this one at a single base, so this may be a read error. The chain joins TRBV6-5 to TRBJ1-1, with a tentative D call TRBD1 (5 bases). Germline CDR1 MNHEY, CDR2 SVGAGI. The CDR3 is 13 residues long. With 7 bases removed from V and 1 base from J, the gap between germline ends came to 10 bases. The CDR3 here is CASNPGGNTEAFF. The CDR3 bases are TGTGCCAGCAACCCGGGGGGGAACACTGAAGCTTTCTTT.

The chain joins TRBV7-2 to TRBJ2-1; tentatively, D is TRBD2 (6 bases). The CDR3 has 15 residues. V lost 5 bases to trimming and J lost 7 bases, with 18 bases between them. CDR1 and CDR2 from the germline V gene are SGHTA and FQGNSA. CDR3 DNA sequence: TGTGCCAGCAGCCCTCCCTGGAGGGGCGGGAATGAGCAGTTCTTC. This translates into CASSPPWRGGNEQFF.

The genes are TRBV12-3 or TRBV12-4 and TRBJ2-1; 9 bases fit TRBD2. V was pared by 4 bases and J by 15 bases, with 7 bases of the junction left unmatched. This CDR3 has 12 residues. Here the CDR3 reads CASSSGPTSGFF. The CDR3 nucleotides read TGTGCCAGCAGTTCAGGGCCGACTAGCGGGTTCTTC.

In its sample, this clonotype was seen a few times. The chain combines TRBV20-1 with TRBJ2-5; 12 bases align to TRBD2. CDR3 size: 14 residues. V shed 8 bases, J shed 4 bases, and the junction held 8 bases outside the gene matches. CDR1 DFQATT and CDR2 SNEGSKA come from the germline V gene (reference sequence). CDR3 nucleotides: TGCAGTTATCCTAGCGGGAGGGCGGGAGAGACCCAGTACTTC. This encodes CSYPSGRAGETQYF.

The chain uses TRBV5-6 and TRBJ2-5; the match to TRBD2 covers 9 bases. The germline V gene has CDR1 SGHDT and CDR2 YYEEEE. The V gene end was trimmed by 4 bases and the J gene end by 5 bases; junction bases not matched to a gene: 3. This CDR3 has 13 amino acids. For the CDR3, the DNA is TGTGCCAGCAGCCCCGCGGGAGGGGAGACCCAGTACTTC. It translates to CASSPAGGETQYF. Variable domain in full (rest from reference TRBV5-6 and TRBJ2-5): DAGVTQSPTHLIKTRGQQVTLRCSPKSGHDTVSWYQQALGQGPQFIFQYYEEEERQRGNFPDRFSGHQFPNYSSELNVNALLLGDSALYLCASSPAGGETQYFGPGTRLLVL.

The sample holds a few counts of this clonotype. The chain is built from TRBV6-6 and TRBJ2-7, with 11 bases lining up with TRBD2. This CDR3 spans 15 amino acids. Trimming at V came to 5 bases and at J to 1 base, leaving 4 bases not matched to a gene. CDR1 is MNHNY and CDR2 is SVGAGI in the germline V gene (reference sequence). CDR3 protein: CASSATSGTSYEQYF. In DNA form, the CDR3 reads TGTGCCAGCAGTGCGACTAGCGGGACTTCCTACGAGCAGTACTTC.

The chain links TRBV7-2 to TRBJ2-5; D tentatively reads TRBD1 or TRBD2 (5 bases each). The germline CDR1 and CDR2 sequences are SGHTA and FQGNSA. Trimming took off 3 bases at V and 2 bases at J, with 10 bases between the two ends. The CDR3 is made up of 14 amino acids. CDR3 DNA sequence: TGTGCCAGCAGCTTCGGGACGGAGCAAGAGACCCAGTACTTC. Its protein product is CASSFGTEQETQYF.

This clonotype was detected many times. This chain connects TRBV11-2 to TRBJ2-1; the D is unclear. CDR1 is SGHAT, CDR2 FQNNGV, per germline. V was pared by 1 base and J by 1 base, with 8 bases between. This CDR3 comprises 15 residues. This chain's CDR3 is CASSLVLSSYNEQFF. Here the CDR3 DNA reads TGTGCCAGCAGCTTAGTACTAAGTTCCTACAATGAGCAGTTCTTC.

This chain links TRBV5-4 with TRBJ2-1; 8 bases agree with TRBD2. V lost 4 bases and J lost 3; bases outside the gene matches: 12. This CDR3 is built from 17 residues. In germline, CDR1 is SGHNT, CDR2 YYREEE (reference sequence). The CDR3 region is CASSGQPLAGFYNEQFF. DNA of the CDR3: TGTGCCAGCAGCGGCCAACCCCTAGCGGGCTTCTACAATGAGCAGTTCTTC.

The table lists this clonotype with a few counts. This rearrangement joins TRBV2 to TRBJ1-6; no clear D. CDR1 and CDR2 from the germline V gene are SNHLY and FYNNEI. The CDR3 is 12 residues long. Trimming pared 5 bases from V and 10 bases from J, leaving 9 bases between. The CDR3 is CASSLGSSPLHF. CDR3 coding DNA: TGTGCCAGCAGTTTGGGGTCCTCACCCCTCCACTTT.

This chain uses TRBV19 with TRBJ2-1; possibly TRBD1 for D (5 bases). The CDR3 extends over 17 amino acids. Trimming stripped 3 bases from V and 8 bases from J, with 23 bases between. Germline V gives CDR1 LNHDA, CDR2 SQIVND (reference sequence). DNA of the CDR3: TGTGCCAGTAGTATCCTCAAGTTGGGGCGTCCCCCTGATGAGCAGTTCTTC. Its protein product is CASSILKLGRPPDEQFF.

This clonotype was seen more than once but under ten times. The rearrangement links TRBV29-1 to TRBJ2-1; TRBD1 agrees at 8 bases. V lost 6 bases, J lost 9 bases, and 1 base stayed unmatched. This CDR3 contains 10 residues. Looked up from germline, CDR1 is SQVTM and CDR2 is ANQGSEA. This CDR3 reads CSVTGGEQFF. The CDR3 bases are TGCAGCGTAACAGGGGGTGAGCAGTTCTTC.

This clonotype was seen only a few times. The CDR3 nucleotides read TGTGCCAGCAGATTAATAGCGGGAGGGTTCAGTGAGCAGTTCTTC. Amino acids: CASRLIAGGFSEQFF. This chain joins TRBV12-3 or TRBV12-4 and TRBJ2-1, with 11 nucleotides matching TRBD2. J lost 9 bases, V lost 6 bases, and 10 bases had no gene match. The CDR3 is 15 residues long.

The gene calls are TRBV7-9 and TRBJ1-4; 7 nucleotides match TRBD1. The germline V gene encodes CDR1 SEHNR and CDR2 FQNEAQ (reference sequence). Unmatched junction bases numbered 6, after V lost 5 bases and J lost 0 bases. CDR3 length equals 16 residues. The CDR3 DNA reads as TGTGCCAGCAGCCCGTCGGACAGGACAACTAATGAAAAACTGTTTTTT. Protein sequence: CASSPSDRTTNEKLFF.